This TCR beta chain originates from a study of Graves' ophthalmopathy and Graves' hyperthyroidism. From RNA, the CDR3 regions of TCR beta chains were amplified and sequenced. Second-round multiplex PCR came after first-round RT-PCR with HTBI primers. TCRdb re-called the multiplex PCR reads with MiXCR, one entry per CDR3 protein. Of 170,000 or so distinct CDR3 sequences listed, roughly 36% are singletons. In germline, CDR1 is MNHEY, CDR2 SVGEGT. The CDR3 runs 15 residues. The trim removed 8 bases at V and 1 base at J, leaving 8 bases unmatched. The TCR sequence derives from a man aged 25 to 40 with Graves' ophthalmopathy. Sequenced: peripheral blood. This chain connects TRBV6-2 or TRBV6-3 to TRBJ1-5; 7 bases map to TRBD1. Here the CDR3 DNA reads TGTGCCAGCGGAACCGACAGGGCCAGCAATCAGCCCCAGCATTTT. This gives the protein CASGTDRASNQPQHF.